This T cell receptor (beta chain) was captured in a study of T-cell memory formation after mild COVID-19. MiXCR, applied by TCRdb to the 5' RACE reads, yields one record per CDR3 protein. The data show about 400,000 distinct CDR3 sequences, less than 25% seen once. Whole-study results and caveats: The SARS-CoV-2 specificity of second-wave clones reaching peak at day 37 remained unverified. A subset of responding clones appeared in pre-infection memory, suggesting cross-reactive memory joined. CD4/CD8 balance characterized clones contracting day 15 to 85, and CD4+ skew characterized later expanders. Shrinking CD4+ clones were chiefly CM and EM; CD8+ ones were chiefly EMRA.

The V gene end was trimmed by 3 bases and the J gene end by 3 bases; junction bases not matched to a gene: 8. The CDR3 is 15 residues long. CDR1 and CDR2 from the germline V gene are SGHVS and FNYEAQ. In regard to this clonotype: Antigen: not known.

This sequence joins TRBV7-6 and TRBJ2-7; 7 nucleotides align to TRBD2. The source material was PBMCs or a T cell subset sorted from them (not recorded which). The sequence came from an adult woman who had mild COVID-19 (a few samples of this study predate the infection). Cell type and time point are not known. The CDR3 loop is CASSFSAGAIYEQYF. The CDR3 DNA reads as TGTGCCAGCAGCTTTTCGGCGGGAGCCATCTACGAGCAGTACTTC.